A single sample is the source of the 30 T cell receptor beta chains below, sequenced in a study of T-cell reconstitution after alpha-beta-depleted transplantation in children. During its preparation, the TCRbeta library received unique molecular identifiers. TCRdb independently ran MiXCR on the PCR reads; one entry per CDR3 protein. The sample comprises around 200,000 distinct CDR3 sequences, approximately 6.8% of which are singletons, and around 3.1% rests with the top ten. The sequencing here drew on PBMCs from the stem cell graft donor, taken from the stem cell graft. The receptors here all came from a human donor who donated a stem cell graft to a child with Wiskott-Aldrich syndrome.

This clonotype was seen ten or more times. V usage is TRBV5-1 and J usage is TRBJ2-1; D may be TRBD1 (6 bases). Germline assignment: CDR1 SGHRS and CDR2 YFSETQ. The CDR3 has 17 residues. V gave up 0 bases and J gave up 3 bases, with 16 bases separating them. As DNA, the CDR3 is TGCGCCAGCAGCTTGGATGCAGGACAGAAATTCTACAATGAGCAGTTCTTC. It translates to CASSLDAGQKFYNEQFF.

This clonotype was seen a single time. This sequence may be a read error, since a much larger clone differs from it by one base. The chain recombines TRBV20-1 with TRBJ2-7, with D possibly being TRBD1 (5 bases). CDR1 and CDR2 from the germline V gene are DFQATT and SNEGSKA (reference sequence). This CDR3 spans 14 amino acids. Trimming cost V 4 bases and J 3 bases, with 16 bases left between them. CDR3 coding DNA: TGCAGTGCTAAGGGGTTGGGGCGGTACTACGAGCAGTACTTC. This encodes CSAKGLGRYYEQYF.

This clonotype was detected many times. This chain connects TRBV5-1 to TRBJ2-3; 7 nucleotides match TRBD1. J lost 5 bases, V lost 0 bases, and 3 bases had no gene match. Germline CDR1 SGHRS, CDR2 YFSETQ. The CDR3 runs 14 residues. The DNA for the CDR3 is TGCGCCAGCAGCTTGGAGGACAGGTTAGATACGCAGTATTTT. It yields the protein CASSLEDRLDTQYF.

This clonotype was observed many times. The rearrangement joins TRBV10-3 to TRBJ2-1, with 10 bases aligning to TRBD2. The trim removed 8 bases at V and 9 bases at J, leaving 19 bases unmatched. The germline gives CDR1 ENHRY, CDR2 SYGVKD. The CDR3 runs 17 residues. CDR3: CAIRDPTSGTLFGEQFF. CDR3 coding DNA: TGTGCCATCCGAGACCCCACTAGCGGGACCCTTTTCGGTGAGCAGTTCTTC.

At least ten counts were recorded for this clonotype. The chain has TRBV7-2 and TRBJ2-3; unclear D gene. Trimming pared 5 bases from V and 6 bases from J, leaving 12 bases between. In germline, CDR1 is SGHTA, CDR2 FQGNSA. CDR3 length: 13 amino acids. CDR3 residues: CASSPMGPDTQYF. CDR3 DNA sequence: TGTGCCAGCAGCCCAATGGGTCCCGATACGCAGTATTTT.

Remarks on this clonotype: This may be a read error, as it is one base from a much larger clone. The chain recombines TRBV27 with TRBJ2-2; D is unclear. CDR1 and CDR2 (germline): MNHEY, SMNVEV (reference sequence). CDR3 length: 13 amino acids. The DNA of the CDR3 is TGTGCCAGCAGTCTTGGACCCACCTGGGAGCTGTTTTTT. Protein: CASSLGPTWELFF.

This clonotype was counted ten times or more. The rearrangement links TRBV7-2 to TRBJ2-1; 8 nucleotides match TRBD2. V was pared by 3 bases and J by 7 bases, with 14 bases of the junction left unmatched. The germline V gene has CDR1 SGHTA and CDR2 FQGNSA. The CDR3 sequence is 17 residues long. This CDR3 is CASSFLGGAGVVNEQFF. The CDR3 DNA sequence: TGTGCCAGCAGCTTTCTCGGGGGAGCGGGAGTGGTAAATGAGCAGTTCTTC.

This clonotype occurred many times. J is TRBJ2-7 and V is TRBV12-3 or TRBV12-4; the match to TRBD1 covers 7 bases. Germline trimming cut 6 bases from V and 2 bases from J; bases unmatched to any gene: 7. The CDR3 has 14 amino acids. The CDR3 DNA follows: TGTGCCAGCAGCCCGATGGGACAGACCTACGAGCAGTACTTC. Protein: CASSPMGQTYEQYF.

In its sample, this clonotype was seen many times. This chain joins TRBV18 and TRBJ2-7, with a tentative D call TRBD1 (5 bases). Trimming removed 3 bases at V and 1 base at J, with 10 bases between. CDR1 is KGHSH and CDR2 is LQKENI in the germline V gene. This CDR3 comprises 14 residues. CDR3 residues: CASSPVDRSYEQYF. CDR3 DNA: TGTGCCAGCTCACCTGTCGACAGATCCTACGAGCAGTACTTC.

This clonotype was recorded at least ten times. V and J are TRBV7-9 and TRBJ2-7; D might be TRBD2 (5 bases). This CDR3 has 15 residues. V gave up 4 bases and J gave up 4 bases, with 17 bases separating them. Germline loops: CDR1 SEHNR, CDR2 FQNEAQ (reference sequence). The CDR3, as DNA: TGTGCCAGCAGCTCAGTCCCGGAGGCGGGTTACGAGCAGTACTTC. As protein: CASSSVPEAGYEQYF.

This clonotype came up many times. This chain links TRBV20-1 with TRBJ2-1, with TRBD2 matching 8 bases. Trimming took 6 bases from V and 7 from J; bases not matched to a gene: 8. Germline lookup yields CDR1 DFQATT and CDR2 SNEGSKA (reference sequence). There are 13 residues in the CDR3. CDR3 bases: TGCAGTGCAACCACCGGGACTAGGAATGAGCAGTTCTTC. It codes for CSATTGTRNEQFF.

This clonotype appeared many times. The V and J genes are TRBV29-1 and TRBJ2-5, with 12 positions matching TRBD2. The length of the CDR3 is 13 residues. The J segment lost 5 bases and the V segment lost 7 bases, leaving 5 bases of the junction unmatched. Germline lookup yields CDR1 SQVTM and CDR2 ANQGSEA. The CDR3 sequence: CSGRTSGMETQYF. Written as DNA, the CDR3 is TGCAGCGGACGGACTAGCGGGATGGAGACCCAGTACTTC.

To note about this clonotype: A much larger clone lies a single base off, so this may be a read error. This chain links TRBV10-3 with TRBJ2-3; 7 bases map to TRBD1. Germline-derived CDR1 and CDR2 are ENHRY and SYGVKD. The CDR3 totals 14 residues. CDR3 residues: CATSGKGAPDTQYF. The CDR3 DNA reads TGTGCCACCAGTGGTAAGGGGGCACCAGATACGCAGTATTTT.

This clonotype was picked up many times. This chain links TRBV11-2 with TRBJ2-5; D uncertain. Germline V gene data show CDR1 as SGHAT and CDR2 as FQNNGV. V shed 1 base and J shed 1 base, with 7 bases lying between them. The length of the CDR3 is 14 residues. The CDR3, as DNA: TGTGCCAGCAGCTTAGTATCAATCCAAGAGACCCAGTACTTC. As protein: CASSLVSIQETQYF.

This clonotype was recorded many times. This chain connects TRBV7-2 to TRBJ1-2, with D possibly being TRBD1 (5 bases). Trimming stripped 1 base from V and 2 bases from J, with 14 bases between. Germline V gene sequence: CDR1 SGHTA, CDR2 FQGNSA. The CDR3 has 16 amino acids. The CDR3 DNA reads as TGTGCCAGCAGCTTAGATCCGGACACCGGAAACTATGGCTACACCTTC. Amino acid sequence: CASSLDPDTGNYGYTF.

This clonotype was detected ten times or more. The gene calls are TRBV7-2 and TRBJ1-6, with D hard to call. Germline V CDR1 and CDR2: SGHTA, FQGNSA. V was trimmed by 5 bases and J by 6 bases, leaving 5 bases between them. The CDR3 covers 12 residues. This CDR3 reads CASSRFNSPLHF. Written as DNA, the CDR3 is TGTGCCAGCAGCCGATTTAATTCACCCCTCCACTTT.

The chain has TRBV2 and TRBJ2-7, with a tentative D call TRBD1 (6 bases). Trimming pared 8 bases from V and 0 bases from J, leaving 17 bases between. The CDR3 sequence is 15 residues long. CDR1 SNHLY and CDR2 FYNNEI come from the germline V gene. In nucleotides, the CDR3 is TGTGCCAGCTTGGCTCCGGGACAATCCTCCTACGAGCAGTACTTC. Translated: CASLAPGQSSYEQYF.

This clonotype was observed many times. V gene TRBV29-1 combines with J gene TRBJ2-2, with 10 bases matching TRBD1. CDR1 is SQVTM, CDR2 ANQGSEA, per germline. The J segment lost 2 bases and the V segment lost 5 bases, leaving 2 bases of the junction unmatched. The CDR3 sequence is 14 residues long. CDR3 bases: TGCAGCGTTCGACAGGGGGCTAACACCGGGGAGCTGTTTTTT. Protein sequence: CSVRQGANTGELFF.

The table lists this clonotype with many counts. The CDR3 protein is CSVEQPDSYEQYF. CDR3 sequence (DNA): TGCAGCGTTGAGCAGCCCGACTCCTACGAGCAGTACTTC. The chain is built from TRBV29-1 and TRBJ2-7; no firm D call. V dropped 3 bases and J dropped 0 bases, with 9 bases sitting between them. Germline CDR1 SQVTM, CDR2 ANQGSEA. The CDR3 is made up of 13 amino acids.

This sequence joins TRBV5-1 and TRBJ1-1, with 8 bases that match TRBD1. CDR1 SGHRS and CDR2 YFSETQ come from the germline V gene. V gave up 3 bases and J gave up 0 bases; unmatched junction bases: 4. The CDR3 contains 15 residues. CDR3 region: CASSSPDRVNTEAFF. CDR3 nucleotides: TGCGCCAGCAGCTCTCCGGACAGGGTGAACACTGAAGCTTTCTTT. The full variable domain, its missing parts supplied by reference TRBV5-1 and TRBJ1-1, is KAGVTQTPRYLIKTRGQQVTLSCSPISGHRSVSWYQQTPGQGLQFLFEYFSETQRNKGNFPGRFSGRQFSNSRSEMNVSTLELGDSALYLCASSSPDRVNTEAFFGQGTRLTVV.

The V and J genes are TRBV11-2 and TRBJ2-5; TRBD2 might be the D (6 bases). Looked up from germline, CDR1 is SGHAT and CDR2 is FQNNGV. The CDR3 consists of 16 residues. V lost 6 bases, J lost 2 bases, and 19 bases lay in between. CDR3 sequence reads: CASRLTGLSYQETQYF. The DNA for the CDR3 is TGTGCCAGCAGATTGACGGGACTTTCGTATCAAGAGACCCAGTACTTC.

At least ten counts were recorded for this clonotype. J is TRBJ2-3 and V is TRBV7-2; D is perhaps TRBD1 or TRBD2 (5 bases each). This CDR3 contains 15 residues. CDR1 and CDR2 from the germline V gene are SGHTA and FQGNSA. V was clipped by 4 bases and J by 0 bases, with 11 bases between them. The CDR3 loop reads CASSSGTISTDTQYF. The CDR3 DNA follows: TGTGCCAGCAGCTCCGGGACCATAAGCACAGATACGCAGTATTTT. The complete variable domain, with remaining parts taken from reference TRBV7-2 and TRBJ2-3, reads GAGVSQSPSNKVTEKGKDVELRCDPISGHTALYWYRQSLGQGLEFLIYFQGNSAPDKSGLPSDRFSAERTGGSVSTLTIQRTQQEDSAVYLCASSSGTISTDTQYFGPGTRLTVL.

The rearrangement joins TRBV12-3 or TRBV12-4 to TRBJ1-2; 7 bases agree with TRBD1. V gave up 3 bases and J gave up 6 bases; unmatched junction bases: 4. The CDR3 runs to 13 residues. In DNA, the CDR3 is TGTGCCAGCAGTTTTTGGCAGGGGGATGGCTACACCTTC. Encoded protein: CASSFWQGDGYTF.

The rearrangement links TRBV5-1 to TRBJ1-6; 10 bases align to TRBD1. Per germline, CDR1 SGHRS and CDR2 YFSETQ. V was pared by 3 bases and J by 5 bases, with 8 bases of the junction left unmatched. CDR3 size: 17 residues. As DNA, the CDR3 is TGCGCCAGCAGCTCGATTCACGGGACAGGGGATAATTCACCCCTCCACTTT. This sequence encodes CASSSIHGTGDNSPLHF.

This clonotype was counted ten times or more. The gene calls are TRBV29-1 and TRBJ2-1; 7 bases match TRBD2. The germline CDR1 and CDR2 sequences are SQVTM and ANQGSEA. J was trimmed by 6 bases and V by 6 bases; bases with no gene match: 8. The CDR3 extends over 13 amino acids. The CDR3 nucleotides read TGCAGCGTCCGGCGAGGGACTACCAATGAGCAGTTCTTC. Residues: CSVRRGTTNEQFF.

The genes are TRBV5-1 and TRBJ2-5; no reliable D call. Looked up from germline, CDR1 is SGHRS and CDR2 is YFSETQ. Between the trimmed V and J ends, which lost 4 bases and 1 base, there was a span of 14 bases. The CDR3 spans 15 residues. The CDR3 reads CASSPAVDGQETQYF. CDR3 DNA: TGCGCCAGCAGCCCTGCTGTGGACGGCCAAGAGACCCAGTACTTC.

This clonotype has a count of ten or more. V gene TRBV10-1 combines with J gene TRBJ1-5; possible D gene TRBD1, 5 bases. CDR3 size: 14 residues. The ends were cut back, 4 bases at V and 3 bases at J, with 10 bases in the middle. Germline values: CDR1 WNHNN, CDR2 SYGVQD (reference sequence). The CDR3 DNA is TGCGCCAGCAGTGTTTCAGGGCTCAATCAGCCCCAGCATTTT. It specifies CASSVSGLNQPQHF.

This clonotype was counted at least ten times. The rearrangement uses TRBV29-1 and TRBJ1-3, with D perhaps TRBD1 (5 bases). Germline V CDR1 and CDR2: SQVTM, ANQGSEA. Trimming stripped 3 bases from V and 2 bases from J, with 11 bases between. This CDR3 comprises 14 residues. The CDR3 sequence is CSVDSAGTGNTIYF. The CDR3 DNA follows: TGCAGCGTTGATTCCGCAGGGACTGGAAACACCATATATTTT.

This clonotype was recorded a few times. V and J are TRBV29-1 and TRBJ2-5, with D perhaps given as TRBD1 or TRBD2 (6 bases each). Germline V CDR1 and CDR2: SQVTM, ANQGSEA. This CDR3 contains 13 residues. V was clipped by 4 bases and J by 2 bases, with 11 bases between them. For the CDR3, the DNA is TGCAGCGTTGGGGGGGCTGGACAAGAGACCCAGTACTTC. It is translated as CSVGGAGQETQYF.

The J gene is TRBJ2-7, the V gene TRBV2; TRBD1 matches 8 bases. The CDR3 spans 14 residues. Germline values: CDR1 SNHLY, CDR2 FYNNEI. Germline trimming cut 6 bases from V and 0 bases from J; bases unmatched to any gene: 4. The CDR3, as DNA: TGTGCCAGCAGGGGGGGACAGGTCTCCTACGAGCAGTACTTC. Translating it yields CASRGGQVSYEQYF.